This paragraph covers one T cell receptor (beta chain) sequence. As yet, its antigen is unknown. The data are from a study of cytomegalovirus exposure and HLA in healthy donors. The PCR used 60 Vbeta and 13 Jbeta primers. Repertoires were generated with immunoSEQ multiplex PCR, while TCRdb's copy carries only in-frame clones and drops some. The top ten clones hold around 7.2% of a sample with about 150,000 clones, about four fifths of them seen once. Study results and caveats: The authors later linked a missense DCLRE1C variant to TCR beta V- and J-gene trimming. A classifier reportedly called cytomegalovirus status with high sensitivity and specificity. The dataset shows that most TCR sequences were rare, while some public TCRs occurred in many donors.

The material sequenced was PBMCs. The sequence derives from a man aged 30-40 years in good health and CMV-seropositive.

CDR3 loop: CASSLDGRDNEQFF. The CDR3 nucleotides read TGTGCCAGCAGCTTAGATGGCAGGGACAATGAGCAGTTCTTC. The rearrangement uses TRBV11-3 and TRBJ2-1; D may be TRBD1 (5 bases). Trimming removed 0 bases from V and 5 bases from J, with 8 bases in between. The length of the CDR3 is 14 residues. The germline V gene has CDR1 SGHNT and CDR2 YENEEA.